The 22 T cell receptor beta chains listed next were all sequenced from one sample in a study of blood T cell repertoires in COVID-19. TCRdb's table, derived via immunoSEQ multiplex PCR, lists solely in-frame clones and lacks some. The sample holds approximately 210,000 clones, 86% seen once. The sequenced material came from peripheral blood. The receptor source for this set is a man in his thirties or forties who had recovered from COVID-19.

The chain combines TRBV9 with TRBJ2-2, with a possible D match to TRBD2 (6 bases). Looked up from germline, CDR1 is SGDLS and CDR2 is YYNGEE. CDR3 length: 16 amino acids. The V end was cut by 4 bases, the J end by 3 bases, with 16 bases between. The CDR3 bases are TGTGCCAGCAGCCCCCTAGCGAACCGTGACACCGGGGAGCTGTTTTTT. Amino acid sequence: CASSPLANRDTGELFF.

The gene calls are TRBV27 and TRBJ2-7; TRBD2 might be the D (6 bases). V was clipped by 4 bases and J by 1 base, with 14 bases between them. The CDR3 is 15 amino acids. Germline CDR1 and CDR2: MNHEY and SMNVEV (reference sequence). CDR3 sequence (DNA): TGTGCCAGCAGTTACTTAGCGGCAAGGTCCTACGAGCAGTACTTC. It specifies CASSYLAARSYEQYF.

Written as DNA, the CDR3 is TGTGCCAGCAGCTTAGCGCGACCCGGGACTACCTCCTACGAGCAGTACTTC. This sequence encodes CASSLARPGTTSYEQYF. The chain employs TRBV11-2 and TRBJ2-7, with TRBD2 identical over 7 bases. The length of the CDR3 is 17 residues. Germline-derived CDR1 and CDR2 are SGHAT and FQNNGV. Losses at the gene ends were 1 base for V and 0 bases for J; bases not matched to a gene: 9.

V usage is TRBV6-5 and J usage is TRBJ2-7; possible D gene TRBD1, 6 bases. CDR1 MNHEY and CDR2 SVGAGI come from the germline V gene. The CDR3 sequence is 14 residues long. V was pared by 8 bases and J by 2 bases, with 16 bases between. The DNA for the CDR3 is TGTGCCAGCGGGACACACAGGTCCCCCTACGAGCAGTACTTC. It is translated as CASGTHRSPYEQYF.

The gene calls are TRBV10-3 and TRBJ2-7, with TRBD2 as a possible D gene (6 bases). Germline CDR1 ENHRY, CDR2 SYGVKD. Trimming left V 4 bases short and J 4 bases short, with 17 bases between. The CDR3 spans 15 residues. In DNA, the CDR3 is TGTGCCATCAGTGGACAAGGGACGCGGGATTACGAGCAGTACTTC. Translating it yields CAISGQGTRDYEQYF.

This sequence joins TRBV27 and TRBJ2-7; TRBD1 matches 7 bases. The CDR3 contains 14 residues. V gave up 2 bases and J gave up 3 bases; unmatched junction bases: 4. The germline V gene has CDR1 MNHEY and CDR2 SMNVEV (reference sequence). The CDR3 region has the DNA TGTGCCAGCAGTTTACGGGACAGATACTACGAGCAGTACTTC. Protein sequence: CASSLRDRYYEQYF.

Remarks on this clone: Its ends do not fully match the called genes, so a read error is possible. The chain combines TRBV7-9 with TRBJ2-6, with D perhaps matching TRBD1 (5 bases). This CDR3 has 14 amino acids. Germline-derived CDR1 and CDR2 are SEHNR and FQNEAQ (reference sequence). Written as DNA, the CDR3 is TGCAACGTGGCAGGGCCCTCTGGGGCCAACGTCCTGACTTTC. Translation gives CNVAGPSGANVLTF.

This clone showed up just a few times. This chain links TRBV19 with TRBJ2-1; weak D call: TRBD1 (5 bases). The CDR3 runs 16 residues. V dropped 0 bases and J dropped 7 bases, with 16 bases sitting between them. Germline assignment: CDR1 LNHDA and CDR2 SQIVND (reference sequence). The CDR3 region has the DNA TGTGCCAGTAGTATAGATCACGGGCAGGGATATAATGAGCAGTTCTTC. Translated, it gives CASSIDHGQGYNEQFF.

This clone has a single count. The J gene is TRBJ1-2, the V gene TRBV19; 10 nucleotides agree with TRBD1. The V segment lost 6 bases and the J segment 6 bases; nucleotides outside the gene matches: 10. The CDR3 runs 15 residues. CDR1 LNHDA and CDR2 SQIVND come from the germline V gene (reference sequence). CDR3 protein: CASRFQGQGQDGYTF. CDR3 coding DNA: TGTGCCAGTAGATTTCAGGGACAGGGGCAGGATGGCTACACCTTC.

This clone has more than one count but fewer than ten. The chain joins TRBV12-3 or TRBV12-4 to TRBJ2-7; D is undetermined. The length of the CDR3 is 12 residues. The V and J ends lost 6 bases and 6 bases respectively, with 12 bases between them. CDR3 protein: CASRTLRSEQYF. The CDR3 nucleotides are TGTGCCAGCAGGACCCTACGGAGCGAGCAGTACTTC.

This rearrangement joins TRBV7-9 to TRBJ1-1, with TRBD1 identical over 9 bases. Trimming at V came to 7 bases and at J to 3 bases, leaving 6 bases not matched to a gene. CDR1 and CDR2 (germline): SEHNR, FQNEAQ (reference sequence). This CDR3 contains 14 residues. In DNA, the CDR3 is TGTGCCAGCAACCCACAGGGGGCATACACTGAAGCTTTCTTT. Protein sequence: CASNPQGAYTEAFF.

This clone was observed a single time. The chain combines TRBV2 with TRBJ2-5; 11 bases match TRBD1. J was trimmed by 2 bases and V by 9 bases; bases with no gene match: 14. CDR3 length: 17 amino acids. The V gene's germline CDR1 is SNHLY and CDR2 FYNNEI. This CDR3 is CASRVVRDRGYQETQYF. CDR3 DNA: TGTGCCAGTAGGGTAGTGCGGGACAGGGGGTATCAAGAGACCCAGTACTTC.

The chain carries TRBV5-4 and TRBJ2-7; the match to TRBD1 covers 9 bases. Trimming removed 5 bases from V and 4 bases from J; junction bases left unmatched: 10. Germline V lookup: CDR1 SGHNT, CDR2 YYREEE (reference sequence). CDR3 length: 15 residues. CDR3 in DNA: TGTGCCAGCAGTCCAGGGACAGGGTCGTTTTACGAGCAGTACTTC. This gives the protein CASSPGTGSFYEQYF.

The rearrangement joins TRBV12-3 or TRBV12-4 to TRBJ1-6; D perhaps matches TRBD1 (6 bases). The CDR3 runs 13 residues. Trimming took off 6 bases at V and 7 bases at J, with 10 bases between the two ends. This CDR3 is CASRDRLNSPLHF. The CDR3 DNA reads TGTGCCAGCAGAGACAGGTTGAATTCACCCCTCCACTTT.

The chain couples TRBV19 to TRBJ2-7; a weak D match, TRBD2 (5 bases). The CDR3 runs to 12 residues. CDR1 is LNHDA, CDR2 SQIVND, per germline (reference sequence). Trimming pared 3 bases from V and 6 bases from J, leaving 9 bases between. The CDR3 is CASSIGGLEQYF. DNA for the CDR3: TGTGCCAGTAGTATTGGAGGCCTCGAGCAGTACTTC.

This clone occurred a few times. The chain uses TRBV11-3 and TRBJ2-6, with D perhaps TRBD2 (5 bases). The germline V gene has CDR1 SGHNT and CDR2 YENEEA. The CDR3 loop spans 15 amino acids. V was trimmed by 0 bases and J by 2 bases, leaving 5 bases between them. The CDR3 protein is CASSLDGAGANVLTF. In DNA form, the CDR3 reads TGTGCCAGCAGCTTAGACGGGGCTGGGGCCAACGTCCTGACTTTC. Filled out from reference TRBV11-3 and TRBJ2-6, the complete variable domain reads EAGVVQSPRYKIIEKKQPVAFWCNPISGHNTLYWYLQNLGQGPELLIRYENEEAVDDSQLPKDRFSAERLKGVDSTLKIQPAELGDSAVYLCASSLDGAGANVLTFGAGSRLTVL.

CDR3 in amino acids: CASSLTLGAGYTF. As DNA, the CDR3 is TGTGCCAGCAGCTTGACCTTGGGGGCCGGCTACACCTTC. J is TRBJ1-2 and V is TRBV5-6; TRBD1 is a possible D gene (6 bases). The length of the CDR3 is 13 residues. The V end lost 1 base, the J end lost 8 bases, and 12 bases lay between the germline ends. The germline CDR1 and CDR2 sequences are SGHDT and YYEEEE.

The chain joins TRBV18 to TRBJ2-1; TRBD2 matches at 10 bases. With 3 bases clipped from V and 2 bases from J, the junction kept 7 bases outside the gene matches. Germline assignment: CDR1 KGHSH and CDR2 LQKENI. The length of the CDR3 is 17 residues. CDR3 in amino acids: CASSPNLAGATYNEQFF. The DNA for the CDR3 is TGTGCCAGCTCACCCAATCTAGCGGGGGCAACCTACAATGAGCAGTTCTTC. The full variable domain, its missing parts supplied by reference TRBV18 and TRBJ2-1, is NAGVMQNPRHLVRRRGQEARLRCSPMKGHSHVYWYRQLPEEGLKFMVYLQKENIIDESGMPKERFSAEFPKEGPSILRIQQVVRGDSAAYFCASSPNLAGATYNEQFFGPGTRLTVL.

This clone was observed once. This chain links TRBV4-1 with TRBJ1-1, with D unresolved. Trimming cost V 6 bases and J 5 bases, with 7 bases left between them. CDR3 size: 11 residues. Per the germline V gene, CDR1 is MGHRA and CDR2 is YSYEKL. The CDR3 spells CASRTITEAFF. CDR3 DNA: TGCGCCAGCAGGACAATAACTGAAGCTTTCTTT.

The V call is TRBV6-7, the J call TRBJ2-7; 7 bases agree with TRBD1. TRBV6-7 is filed as an ORF, its function uncertain. V was pared by 4 bases and J by 6 bases, with 9 bases of the junction left unmatched. The CDR3 sequence is 14 residues long. The CDR3 DNA is TGTGCCAGCAGTTCCCGGGACAGCCTCGGCGAGCAGTACTTC. Its translation: CASSSRDSLGEQYF.

DNA for the CDR3: TGTGCCAGTAGTAGAACTAGGAGCACAGATACGCAGTATTTT. It specifies CASSRTRSTDTQYF. The chain couples TRBV19 to TRBJ2-3, with D perhaps matching TRBD2 (5 bases). The CDR3 loop spans 14 amino acids. From germline, CDR1 is LNHDA and CDR2 SQIVND (reference sequence). The germline V and J ends were trimmed by 4 bases and 0 bases, with 8 bases remaining between them.

The V gene is TRBV9, the J gene TRBJ1-3; TRBD1 aligns across 7 bases. Germline trimming cut 3 bases from V and 3 bases from J; bases unmatched to any gene: 3. Germline loops: CDR1 SGDLS, CDR2 YYNGEE. The CDR3 spans 14 residues. The CDR3 here is CASSAPGGGNTIYF. The CDR3 DNA reads as TGTGCCAGCAGCGCCCCAGGGGGTGGAAACACCATATATTTT.